Sequencing of this T cell receptor beta chain was carried out in a study of siplizumab effects on memory and regulatory T cells. Notes on the study in general: Contribution to the alloresponse seemed major for naive T cells, which also seemed more diverse than memory cells. Proliferating Tregs from siplizumab cultures lacked functional confirmation of suppression. The Treg-derived share of mappable alloreactive CD4+ clones averaged approximately 71% with siplizumab and about 30% in controls. Roughly 75-97% of proliferating CD4+ or CD8+ clones lacked an assignable naive or memory phenotype.

The table came from immunoSEQ multiplex PCR; TCRdb's copy has only in-frame clones and leaves some out. The sample yields around 86,000 clones, 94% seen once. Details on this clone: Its antigen is not known.

CDR1 and CDR2 from the germline V gene are LNHDA and SQIVND (reference sequence). Trimming removed 8 bases from V and 2 bases from J, with 10 bases in between. This CDR3 comprises 13 residues. Sequencing was done on a sample of non-Treg CD4+ T cells sorted from blood. This clonotype was obtained from a human donor in good health. This chain joins TRBV19 and TRBJ1-3; D may be TRBD1 (5 bases). For the CDR3, the DNA is TGTGCCAGTTGCAGGGCCACTGGAAACACCATATATTTT. Its translation is CASCRATGNTIYF.